The 2 T cell receptor beta chains below all came from one sample that was sequenced in a study of blood T cell repertoires in COVID-19. Sequenced by immunoSEQ multiplex PCR; TCRdb stores in-frame clones only, minus some. The sample has almost 400,000 clones, around nine tenths seen once; the top ten hold about 1.7%. The sequenced sample consisted of PBMCs or T cells enriched from blood (not recorded which). Receptor source: a woman aged 25 to 45 who had recovered from COVID-19.

V usage is TRBV3-1 (or the pseudogene TRBV3-2) and J usage is TRBJ2-2, with D tentatively TRBD1 (6 bases). The CDR3 is 14 residues long. V gave up 2 bases and J gave up 4 bases, with 8 bases separating them. Germline V gene lookup returns CDR1 LGHDT and CDR2 YNNKEL (reference sequence). The CDR3 DNA reads as TGTGCCAGCAGCCAATTAGGGGGCACCGGGGAGCTGTTTTTT. Its protein product is CASSQLGGTGELFF.

The chain joins TRBV18 to TRBJ2-2, with 7 bases lining up with TRBD2. The CDR3 sequence is 17 residues long. After removal of 0 bases from V and 7 bases from J, the junction contained 11 bases not matched to a gene. Germline loops: CDR1 KGHSH, CDR2 LQKENI. CDR3 residues: CASSPPNSGLVSGELFF. CDR3 nucleotide sequence: TGTGCCAGCTCACCACCGAATTCCGGACTAGTGAGCGGGGAGCTGTTTTTT.